The 32 T cell receptor beta chains in this list originate from one sample, sequenced in a study of control samples from healthy donors and cancer patients (dated by TCRdb to the early 2020s). The library was made by the immunoSEQ multiplex PCR assay. In TCRdb, the immuneACCESS table is reduced to in-frame sequences with V and J assigned. These tables do not hold every clone; where another copy was compared, an unresolved V gene accounts for under half, and the others remain unexplained. The sample table records over 100,000 clones; 90% of these occur just once. More than 3.5% of the sample goes to the ten largest clones. Specimen: blood. The receptors here all came from a human donor in good health. The donor label of this sample is uncertain.

The chain is built from TRBV30 and TRBJ1-6; D unclear. With 2 bases removed from V and 6 bases from J, the gap between germline ends came to 5 bases. The CDR3 is 12 amino acids. From germline, CDR1 is GTSNPN and CDR2 SVGIG (reference sequence). The CDR3 reads CAWSNSNSPLHF. The DNA of the CDR3 is TGTGCCTGGAGTAATTCTAATTCACCCCTCCACTTT. The entire variable domain, with the rest obtained from reference TRBV30 and TRBJ1-6, is as follows: SQTIHQWPATLVQPVGSPLSLECTVEGTSNPNLYWYRQAAGRGLQLLFYSVGIGQISSEVPQNLSASRPQDRQFILSSKKLLLSDSGFYLCAWSNSNSPLHFGNGTRLTVT.

The chain carries TRBV18 and TRBJ1-5, with 7 bases that match TRBD1. The CDR3 runs to 15 residues. CDR1 is KGHSH, CDR2 LQKENI, per germline. V dropped 4 bases and J dropped 4; count of bases not matched to a gene: 7. The CDR3 loop is CASSRIQGPNQPQHF. The DNA of the CDR3 is TGTGCCAGCTCACGAATACAGGGGCCGAATCAGCCCCAGCATTTT.

The chain joins TRBV2 to TRBJ2-3, with D perhaps TRBD2 (5 bases). Germline values: CDR1 SNHLY, CDR2 FYNNEI. The length of the CDR3 is 14 residues. The ends were cut back, 8 bases at V and 2 bases at J, with 14 bases in the middle. The CDR3 coding sequence is TGTGCCAGCGTAAGGGAGATAACCACAGATACGCAGTATTTT. Translating gives CASVREITTDTQYF.

Note on this clone: The junction and the germline gene differ at one end; a read error may be behind it. The chain combines TRBV7-7 with TRBJ1-5; TRBD1 might be the D (6 bases). The CDR3 is 16 residues long. Germline V CDR1 and CDR2: SSHAT, FNYEAQ (reference sequence). The CDR3 nucleotides are TGTGCTAGCAGCTTAGAATTCATCAGGGGAAGGCAGCCCCAGCATTTT. This gives the protein CASSLEFIRGRQPQHF.

The CDR3 loop reads CASRRGGNWETQYF. Here the CDR3 DNA reads TGTGCCAGCAGGAGGGGGGGGAATTGGGAGACCCAGTACTTC. The chain links TRBV6-5 to TRBJ2-5, with a weak D call TRBD2 (7 bases). Germline V CDR1 and CDR2: MNHEY, SVGAGI. The CDR3 runs to 14 residues. V lost 6 bases and J 5 bases, leaving 16 bases between the germline ends.

The chain carries TRBV11-1 and TRBJ1-1; D call uncertain. Trimming stripped 1 base from V and 0 bases from J, with 3 bases between. This CDR3 spans 13 amino acids. CDR1 is SGHAT, CDR2 FQDESV, per germline (reference sequence). The CDR3 region has the DNA TGTGCCAGCAGCTTAGAAATGAACACTGAAGCTTTCTTT. Translation gives CASSLEMNTEAFF.

This chain joins TRBV28 and TRBJ1-2; D might be TRBD1 (6 bases). The V and J ends lost 3 bases and 0 bases respectively, with 11 bases between them. This CDR3 is built from 15 residues. From germline, CDR1 is MDHEN and CDR2 SYDVKM. In nucleotides, the CDR3 is TGTGCCAGCAGTTTGGGGGGGCTGTCTAACTATGGCTACACCTTC. Amino acid sequence: CASSLGGLSNYGYTF.

The V gene is TRBV7-8, the J gene TRBJ2-1; D is ambiguous. V lost 4 bases and J 8 bases, leaving 15 bases between the germline ends. The length of the CDR3 is 14 residues. Germline assignment: CDR1 SGHVS and CDR2 FQNEAQ. This chain's CDR3 is CASSSQTFSYEQFF. The CDR3, as DNA: TGTGCCAGCAGCTCCCAAACATTTAGTTATGAGCAGTTCTTC.

The gene calls are TRBV21-1 and TRBJ1-6. TRBV21-1 is classified as a pseudogene. The CDR3 length is 15 residues. CDR3 sequence (DNA): TGTGCCAGCAGCTATGATCCCCTCGGCCGGCCACCCCTCCACTTT. This sequence encodes CASSYDPLGRPPLHF.

This clone appeared a few times. V usage is TRBV3-1 (or the pseudogene TRBV3-2) and J usage is TRBJ1-5; tentative D call: TRBD1 (5 bases). With 3 bases removed from V and 3 bases from J, the gap between germline ends came to 12 bases. CDR3 length equals 15 residues. CDR1 is LGHDT, CDR2 YNNKEL, per germline (reference sequence). The CDR3 DNA reads TGTGCCAGCAGCCACGGGGGTGTTTCCAATCAGCCCCAGCATTTT. Its translation: CASSHGGVSNQPQHF.

The chain employs TRBV6-5 and TRBJ2-7; no firm D call. This CDR3 spans 15 amino acids. Germline V CDR1 and CDR2: MNHEY, SVGAGI. V gave up 5 bases and J gave up 4 bases, with 18 bases separating them. The CDR3 is CASSRQTFPLYEQYF. DNA for the CDR3: TGTGCCAGCAGTCGTCAGACTTTTCCACTGTACGAGCAGTACTTC.

CDR3 nucleotides: TGCGCCAGCTCCGGAACGGTCTCCGGGGCCAACGTCCTGACTTTC. Protein product: CASSGTVSGANVLTF. V and J are TRBV5-1 and TRBJ2-6; no clear D gene. V lost 7 bases and J lost 4, with 15 bases in between. CDR1 SGHRS and CDR2 YFSETQ come from the germline V gene. CDR3 length: 15 amino acids.

The chain joins TRBV19 to TRBJ2-2; D not certain. This CDR3 contains 16 residues. V was cut by 7 bases and J by 3 bases, with 18 bases left in between. Germline V gives CDR1 LNHDA, CDR2 SQIVND (reference sequence). CDR3: CASTPGVKRDTGELFF. CDR3 bases: TGTGCCAGTACCCCCGGCGTTAAAAGGGACACCGGGGAGCTGTTTTTT.

The CDR3 protein is CASRLVSGGAGTELFF. The DNA of the CDR3 is TGTGCCAGCCGTCTCGTTAGCGGGGGGGCCGGTACGGAGCTGTTTTTT. The V and J genes are TRBV4-2 and TRBJ2-2; 11 nucleotides match TRBD2. Per the germline V gene, CDR1 is LGHNA and CDR2 is YNFKEQ. The CDR3 runs to 16 residues. The J segment lost 10 bases and the V segment lost 8 bases, leaving 15 bases of the junction unmatched.

The CDR3 is CASSLSPGENTEAFF. In DNA, the CDR3 is TGTGCCAGCAGTTTATCCCCAGGGGAGAACACTGAAGCTTTCTTT. The gene calls are TRBV27 and TRBJ1-1; D perhaps matches TRBD1 (6 bases). Trimming left V 0 bases short and J 1 base short, with 9 bases between. Germline V gives CDR1 MNHEY, CDR2 SMNVEV (reference sequence). The CDR3 consists of 15 residues.

V and J are TRBV6-6 and TRBJ2-2; D gene unclear. Germline V gene data show CDR1 as MNHNY and CDR2 as SVGAGI (reference sequence). Trimming took 6 bases from V and 5 from J, leaving 13 bases between them. This CDR3 is built from 14 residues. Here the CDR3 DNA reads TGTGCCAGCAGCCCAAAAGCAGAAACCGGGGAGCTGTTTTTT. Translated, it gives CASSPKAETGELFF.

V gene TRBV6-1 combines with J gene TRBJ1-1, with a tentative D call TRBD1 (6 bases). Trimming stripped 4 bases from V and 3 bases from J, with 18 bases between. The germline CDR1 and CDR2 sequences are MNHNS and SASEGT. CDR3 size: 16 residues. In DNA, the CDR3 is TGTGCCAGCAGTGCTAGGCAGGGGATTTGGTACACTGAAGCTTTCTTT. Encoded protein: CASSARQGIWYTEAFF.

This clone appeared once. The chain has TRBV2 and TRBJ2-7; D is unresolved. Germline CDR1 and CDR2: SNHLY and FYNNEI. This CDR3 is 13 amino acids long. Between the trimmed V and J ends, which lost 4 bases and 3 bases, there was a span of 10 bases. This CDR3 reads CASSGVLDYEQYV. The CDR3 region has the DNA TGTGCCAGCAGTGGTGTCTTAGACTACGAGCAGTACGTC.

V and J are TRBV7-9 and TRBJ2-1, with TRBD2 matching 7 bases. CDR1 SEHNR and CDR2 FQNEAQ come from the germline V gene (reference sequence). Germline trimming cut 2 bases from V and 8 bases from J; bases unmatched to any gene: 9. The CDR3 is 15 amino acids. In DNA form, the CDR3 reads TGTGCCAGCAGCTTACAGCGGGGCGACTTGGATGAGCAGTTCTTC. It codes for CASSLQRGDLDEQFF.

J is TRBJ1-5 and V is TRBV13; D gene uncertain. This CDR3 has 17 residues. From germline, CDR1 is PRHDT and CDR2 FYEKMQ (reference sequence). Trimming shortened V by 3 bases and J by 1 base, and 16 bases separated the two germline ends. CDR3 coding DNA: TGTGCCAGCAGCTTCAGCCACCGGCAGTCCAGCAATCAGCCCCAGCATTTT. It encodes CASSFSHRQSSNQPQHF. Using reference TRBV13 and TRBJ1-5 for the parts outside the CDR3, the full variable domain is AAGVIQSPRHLIKEKRETATLKCYPIPRHDTVYWYQQGPGQDPQFLISFYEKMQSDKGSIPDRFSAQQFSDYHSELNMSSLELGDSALYFCASSFSHRQSSNQPQHFGDGTRLSIL.

CDR3 amino acids: CASSPSGVQPQHF. The CDR3 nucleotides are TGTGCCAGTAGTCCCTCGGGAGTTCAGCCCCAGCATTTT. The V call is TRBV19, the J call TRBJ1-5; no reliable D call. The germline V gene encodes CDR1 LNHDA and CDR2 SQIVND (reference sequence). V was pared by 5 bases and J by 6 bases, with 11 bases between. The CDR3 is made up of 13 amino acids.

V and J are TRBV6-1 and TRBJ1-1, with unresolved D. There are 12 residues in the CDR3. Trimming stripped 3 bases from V and 3 bases from J, with 5 bases between. CDR1 and CDR2 from the germline V gene are MNHNS and SASEGT. The CDR3 here is CASSDHYTEAFF. DNA for the CDR3: TGTGCCAGCAGTGACCATTACACTGAAGCTTTCTTT.

The V and J genes are TRBV5-1 and TRBJ2-3, with a tentative D call TRBD2 (6 bases). The CDR3 extends over 16 amino acids. Trimming left V 0 bases short and J 1 base short, with 12 bases between. Germline loops: CDR1 SGHRS, CDR2 YFSETQ. The CDR3 spells CASSLAGGYRTDTQYF. The DNA of the CDR3 is TGCGCCAGCAGCTTGGCCGGAGGGTACCGCACAGATACGCAGTATTTT.

The rearrangement links TRBV5-1 to TRBJ2-2, with D possibly being TRBD2 (6 bases). V lost 0 bases to trimming and J lost 0 bases, with 9 bases between them. Germline-derived CDR1 and CDR2 are SGHRS and YFSETQ. CDR3 length equals 16 residues. The CDR3 DNA sequence: TGCGCCAGCAGCTTGGTGGGGACTTCGAACACCGGGGAGCTGTTTTTT. It encodes CASSLVGTSNTGELFF.

The chain carries TRBV3-1 (or the pseudogene TRBV3-2) and TRBJ2-7; no clear D gene. CDR1 and CDR2 (germline): LGHDT, YNNKEL (reference sequence). The CDR3 length is 11 residues. V lost 2 bases to trimming and J lost 6 bases, with 5 bases between them. CDR3 residues: CASSQSGEQYF. DNA of the CDR3: TGTGCCAGCAGCCAATCTGGCGAGCAGTACTTC.

This sequence joins TRBV5-3 and TRBJ2-2; 9 positions agree with TRBD1. TRBV5-3 is placed among ORFs of uncertain function. The CDR3 is 14 amino acids. Trimming removed 10 bases from V and 4 bases from J; junction bases left unmatched: 8. The CDR3 DNA reads TGTGCCGGCCTGGGACAGGGAGGCACCGGGGAGCTGTTTTTT. It yields the protein CAGLGQGGTGELFF.

This chain links TRBV19 with TRBJ1-1, with D uncertain. In germline, CDR1 is LNHDA, CDR2 SQIVND (reference sequence). V was cut by 5 bases and J by 4 bases, with 8 bases left in between. The CDR3 runs to 12 residues. The CDR3 DNA is TGTGCCAGTAGTGCCTCGGGCACTGAAGCTTTCTTT. Its protein product is CASSASGTEAFF.

CDR3 protein: CSAVRGDTQYF. DNA for the CDR3: TGCAGTGCTGTTCGGGGGGATACGCAGTATTTT. The chain links TRBV20-1 to TRBJ2-3; possibly TRBD2 for D (6 bases). Germline CDR1 reads DFQATT; CDR2 reads SNEGSKA (reference sequence). The V end lost 5 bases, the J end lost 6 bases, and 9 bases lay between the germline ends. This CDR3 is 11 amino acids long.

This chain links TRBV12-3 or TRBV12-4 with TRBJ1-1; D is unresolved. V lost 5 bases and J lost 5, with 6 bases in between. This CDR3 contains 11 residues. CDR3 coding DNA: TGTGCCAGCAGTAAGGGAACTGAAGCTTTCTTT. Protein product: CASSKGTEAFF.

The V gene is TRBV12-5, the J gene TRBJ1-4; D is ambiguous. Trimming removed 5 bases from V and 0 bases from J, with 13 bases in between. The CDR3 covers 16 residues. Germline CDR1 reads LGHNT; CDR2 reads FRNRAP. The CDR3 nucleotides are TGTGCTAGTGGTCCGCCGTCTCGGACAACTAATGAAAAACTGTTTTTT. Encoded protein: CASGPPSRTTNEKLFF. The entire variable domain, with the rest obtained from reference TRBV12-5 and TRBJ1-4, is as follows: DARVTQTPRHKVTEMGQEVTMRCQPILGHNTVFWYRQTMMQGLELLAYFRNRAPLDDSGMPKDRFSAEMPDATLATLKIQPSEPRDSAVYFCASGPPSRTTNEKLFFGSGTQLSVL.

J is TRBJ1-2 and V is TRBV14, with D possibly being TRBD1 (6 bases). Germline V lookup: CDR1 SGHDN, CDR2 FVKESK. This CDR3 has 16 amino acids. V lost 2 bases, J lost 6 bases, and 19 bases lay in between. The CDR3 bases are TGTGCCAGCAGCCAACTCCGGGACACGATTCCTGATGGCTACACCTTC. Its translation is CASSQLRDTIPDGYTF.

The rearrangement links TRBV7-8 to TRBJ2-5; D might be TRBD2 (6 bases). The CDR3 spans 11 residues. The germline CDR1 and CDR2 sequences are SGHVS and FQNEAQ. CDR3 region: CAGGYQETQYF. Here the CDR3 DNA reads TGTGCTGGGGGGTACCAAGAGACCCAGTACTTC.